One sample yielded the 18 T cell receptor beta chains listed below, sequenced in a study of T cell repertoires in cytomegalovirus infection. Their antigens are not known. TCRdb analysed the reads with MiXCR anew, one entry per CDR3 protein. Of about a million distinct CDR3 sequences detected, around 32% appear once; the ten largest clones hold around an eighth. Here the sequenced sample was cultured CD8+ T cells from PBMCs, taken from culture after CMV antigen stimulation. Every receptor here comes from a human donor in good health (CMV status not recorded). Some clones in this sample may be carry-over from other donors' samples.

This clonotype was seen many times. This chain connects TRBV7-6 to TRBJ1-2; D possibly corresponds to TRBD1 (6 bases). CDR1 SGHVS and CDR2 FNYEAQ come from the germline V gene. V lost 1 base to trimming and J lost 3 bases, with 12 bases between them. The CDR3 is 15 amino acids. The CDR3 region is CASSLGAGEDYGYTF. The CDR3, as DNA: TGTGCCAGCAGCTTAGGGGCAGGGGAGGACTATGGCTACACCTTC.

The rearrangement links TRBV4-2 to TRBJ2-1; D is perhaps TRBD1 or TRBD2 (6 bases each). CDR1 and CDR2 from the germline V gene are LGHNA and YNFKEQ. Trimming left V 1 base short and J 11 bases short, with 12 bases between. This CDR3 contains 13 residues. The CDR3 region is CASSQASGGKQFF. CDR3 in DNA: TGTGCCAGCAGCCAAGCCTCCGGGGGCAAGCAGTTCTTC.

The CDR3, as DNA: TGTGCCAGCAGCTTAAACGGGGCCCTCCGAGATACGCAGTATTTT. Encoded protein: CASSLNGALRDTQYF. This chain links TRBV7-3 with TRBJ2-3; TRBD1 or TRBD2 may be the D gene (5 bases each). Germline-derived CDR1 and CDR2 are SGHTA and FQGTGA. V was trimmed by 1 base and J by 5 bases, leaving 13 bases between them. The length of the CDR3 is 15 residues. The variable domain in full, completed from reference TRBV7-3 and TRBJ2-3, reads GAGVSQTPSNKVTEKGKYVELRCDPISGHTALYWYRQSLGQGPEFLIYFQGTGAADDSGLPNDRFFAVRPEGSVSTLKIQRTERGDSAVYLCASSLNGALRDTQYFGPGTRLTVL.

This clonotype was recorded once. V and J are TRBV6-5 and TRBJ1-6, with D maybe TRBD1 (5 bases). This CDR3 is built from 13 residues. CDR1 is MNHEY, CDR2 SVGAGI, per germline. Between the trimmed V and J ends, which lost 2 bases and 11 bases, there was a span of 10 bases. CDR3 protein: CASSYKGVTPLHF. The DNA of the CDR3 is TGTGCCAGCAGTTACAAAGGGGTGACACCCCTCCACTTT.

At least ten counts were recorded for this clonotype. This chain uses TRBV12-3 or TRBV12-4 with TRBJ1-1; D call uncertain. V dropped 2 bases and J dropped 4 bases, with 11 bases sitting between them. CDR3 length: 14 amino acids. The CDR3 loop is CASSLKVGVTEAFF. The DNA of the CDR3 is TGTGCCAGCAGTTTAAAGGTCGGGGTCACTGAAGCTTTCTTT.

Of note for this clonotype: Given a much more abundant clone one base away, this may be a read error. This sequence joins TRBV7-6 and TRBJ2-2; TRBD1 or TRBD2 may be the D gene (5 bases each). Germline CDR1 SGHVS, CDR2 FNYEAQ. This CDR3 is 15 amino acids long. CDR3 sequence: CVSSHGAQGTGELFF. The CDR3 DNA is TGTGTCAGCAGCCACGGGGCGCAGGGCACCGGGGAGCTGTTTTTT. The variable domain in full, completed from reference TRBV7-6 and TRBJ2-2, reads GAGVSQSPRYKVTKRGQDVALRCDPISGHVSLYWYRQALGQGPEFLTYFNYEAQQDKSGLPNDRFSAERPEGSISTLTIQRTEQRDSAMYRCVSSHGAQGTGELFFGEGSRLTVL.

This clonotype has just a few counts. The chain couples TRBV27 to TRBJ2-5, with a tentative D call TRBD1 (6 bases). V dropped 5 bases and J dropped 4 bases, with 14 bases sitting between them. CDR3 length: 14 amino acids. Germline CDR1 MNHEY, CDR2 SMNVEV (reference sequence). In DNA form, the CDR3 reads TGTGCCAGCAGTCCAACAGGGATCGGAGAGACCCAGTACTTC. Translated, it gives CASSPTGIGETQYF.

The J gene is TRBJ2-2, the V gene TRBV25-1; D gene uncertain. The CDR3 loop spans 16 amino acids. Germline lookup yields CDR1 MGHDK and CDR2 SYGVNS. V was cut by 3 bases and J by 7 bases, with 18 bases left in between. Here the CDR3 DNA reads TGTGCCAGCAGTGATCAGGATAGGATCTGGGTCGGGGAGCTGTTTTTT. Its translation: CASSDQDRIWVGELFF.

Only a few counts were recorded for this clonotype. The rearrangement joins TRBV7-9 to TRBJ2-1; 7 bases match TRBD1. The CDR3 runs to 20 residues. V trimming: 2 bases; J trimming: 1 base; junction bases outside the gene matches: 17. CDR1 SEHNR and CDR2 FQNEAQ come from the germline V gene (reference sequence). This chain's CDR3 is CASSLRPRDDRVGSYNEQFF. The CDR3 coding sequence is TGTGCCAGCAGCTTACGACCCAGAGACGACAGGGTCGGGTCCTACAATGAGCAGTTCTTC.

The V and J genes are TRBV7-2 and TRBJ1-2; D remains ambiguous. The V gene's germline CDR1 is SGHTA and CDR2 FQGNSA. The germline V and J ends were trimmed by 6 bases and 4 bases, with 12 bases remaining between them. The CDR3 is made up of 13 amino acids. The CDR3 coding sequence is TGTGCCAGCAGGCCCGCCCTGTTCTATGGCTACACCTTC. This sequence encodes CASRPALFYGYTF.

A word on this clonotype: An end of the junction differs from the germline gene, which may be a read error. V gene TRBV6-8 combines with J gene TRBJ2-2, with a weak D call TRBD1 (7 bases). Germline CDR1 and CDR2: MNHGY and SAAAGT. The CDR3 spans 15 residues. As DNA, the CDR3 is TGTACCAGCAGGCGGGGAGCAGGGGGAAGCGGGGAGCTGTTTTTT. Protein sequence: CTSRRGAGGSGELFF.

This clonotype was found a few times. The rearrangement uses TRBV7-9 and TRBJ2-2, with D possibly being TRBD2 (6 bases). Trimming stripped 5 bases from V and 6 bases from J, with 16 bases between. The CDR3 spans 15 residues. Germline CDR1 SEHNR, CDR2 FQNEAQ (reference sequence). The chain's CDR3 is CASSPQEGLAGELFF. The CDR3 nucleotides are TGTGCCAGCAGCCCCCAGGAGGGACTCGCCGGGGAGCTGTTTTTT. Drawing the rest from reference TRBV7-9 and TRBJ2-2, the complete variable domain is DTGVSQNPRHKITKRGQNVTFRCDPISEHNRLYWYRQTLGQGPEFLTYFQNEAQLEKSRLLSDRFSAERPKGSFSTLEIQRTEQGDSAMYLCASSPQEGLAGELFFGEGSRLTVL.

This chain connects TRBV12-3 or TRBV12-4 to TRBJ2-7; 8 nucleotides align to TRBD2. Losses at the gene ends were 4 bases for V and 2 bases for J; bases not matched to a gene: 4. The CDR3 totals 14 residues. The CDR3 protein is CASSSGGGTYEQYF. DNA of the CDR3: TGTGCCAGCAGTTCGGGCGGGGGGACCTACGAGCAGTACTTC.

This clonotype has more than one count but fewer than ten. This chain connects TRBV15 to TRBJ2-1; D is ambiguous. The germline gives CDR1 LNHNV, CDR2 YYDKDF (reference sequence). Between the trimmed V and J ends, which lost 0 bases and 4 bases, there was a span of 7 bases. This CDR3 is 14 amino acids long. CDR3 loop: CATSREGQYNEQFF. The CDR3 region has the DNA TGTGCCACCAGCAGAGAAGGCCAGTACAATGAGCAGTTCTTC.

The genes are TRBV6-6 and TRBJ2-7; perhaps TRBD2 as D (6 bases). V was trimmed by 0 bases and J by 7 bases, leaving 25 bases between them. The CDR3 sequence is 18 residues long. CDR1 and CDR2 (germline): MNHNY, SVGAGI (reference sequence). CDR3 sequence reads: CASSYSGGGTLDIGEQYV. The CDR3 region has the DNA TGTGCCAGCAGTTACTCGGGGGGTGGTACATTGGACATTGGGGAGCAGTACGTC.

Of note for this clonotype: A clone one base away is much larger, so this may be a read error. The chain joins TRBV2 to TRBJ2-1; a possible D gene is TRBD2 (5 bases). The CDR3 is made up of 12 amino acids. CDR1 and CDR2 from the germline V gene are SNHLY and FYNNEI. With 3 bases removed from V and 6 bases from J, the gap between germline ends came to 6 bases. CDR3 protein: CASSDGVNEQFF. Here the CDR3 DNA reads TGTGCCAGCAGTGACGGGGTCAATGAGCAGTTCTTC.

At least ten counts were recorded for this clonotype. This rearrangement joins TRBV28 to TRBJ2-5, with D hard to call. The CDR3 covers 12 residues. V lost 6 bases to trimming and J lost 1 base, with 6 bases between them. The germline CDR1 and CDR2 sequences are MDHEN and SYDVKM. The CDR3 is CASSILQETQYF. DNA for the CDR3: TGTGCCAGCAGCATCCTCCAAGAGACCCAGTACTTC. Based on the CDR3 plus reference TRBV28 and TRBJ2-5, the full variable domain is DVKVTQSSRYLVKRTGEKVFLECVQDMDHENMFWYRQDPGLGLRLIYFSYDVKMKEKGDIPEGYSVSREKKERFSLILESASTNQTSMYLCASSILQETQYFGPGTRLLVL.

In its sample, this clonotype was seen once. An end of the junction differs from the germline gene, which may be a read error. The rearrangement uses TRBV7-9 and TRBJ1-1, with 10 nucleotides matching TRBD1. Germline V lookup: CDR1 SEHNR, CDR2 FQNEAQ (reference sequence). The CDR3 has 13 amino acids. The CDR3 region is CASPERPDRGDYF. For the CDR3, the DNA is TGTGCCAGCCCGGAGAGGCCGGACAGGGGGGACTACTTT.